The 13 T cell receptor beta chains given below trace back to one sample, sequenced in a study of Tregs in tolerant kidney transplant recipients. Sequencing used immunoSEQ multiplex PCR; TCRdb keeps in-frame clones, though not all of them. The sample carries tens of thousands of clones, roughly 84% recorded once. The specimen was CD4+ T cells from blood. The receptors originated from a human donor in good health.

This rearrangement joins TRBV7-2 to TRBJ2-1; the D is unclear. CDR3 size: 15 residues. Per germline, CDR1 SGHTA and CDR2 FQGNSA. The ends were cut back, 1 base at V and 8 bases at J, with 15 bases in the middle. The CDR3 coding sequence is TGTGCCAGCAGCTTAGGAAGGCCAGGTAATTATGAGCAGTTCTTC. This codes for CASSLGRPGNYEQFF.

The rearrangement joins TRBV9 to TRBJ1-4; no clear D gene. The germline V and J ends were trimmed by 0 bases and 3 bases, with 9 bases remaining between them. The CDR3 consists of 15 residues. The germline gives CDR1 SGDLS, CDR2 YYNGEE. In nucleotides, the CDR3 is TGTGCCAGCAGCGTAGGGGCGGCTCCTAATGAAAAACTGTTTTTT. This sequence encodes CASSVGAAPNEKLFF.

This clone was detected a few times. The CDR3 DNA follows: TGCGCCAGCAGCGGTAGTGGCCGCGGGGTGGCTGGGGCCAACGTCCTGACTTTC. Residues: CASSGSGRGVAGANVLTF. The chain has TRBV4-1 and TRBJ2-6, with D possibly matching TRBD2 (6 bases). The V gene's germline CDR1 is MGHRA and CDR2 YSYEKL. The CDR3 contains 18 residues. With 5 bases removed from V and 2 bases from J, the gap between germline ends came to 19 bases.

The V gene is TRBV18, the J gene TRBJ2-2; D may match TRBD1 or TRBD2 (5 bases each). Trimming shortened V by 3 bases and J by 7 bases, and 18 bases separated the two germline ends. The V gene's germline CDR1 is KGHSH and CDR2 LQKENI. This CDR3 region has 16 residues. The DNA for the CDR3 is TGTGCCAGCTCACCCTACTCCGGGACGAAGGACGGGGAGCTGTTTTTT. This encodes CASSPYSGTKDGELFF.

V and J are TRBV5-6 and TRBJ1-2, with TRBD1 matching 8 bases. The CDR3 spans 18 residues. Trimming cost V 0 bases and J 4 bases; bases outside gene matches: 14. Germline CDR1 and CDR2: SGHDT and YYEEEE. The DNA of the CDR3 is TGTGCCAGCAGCTTGGAAGTCAGGGGGCACCTTTTCGGCTATGGCTACACCTTC. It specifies CASSLEVRGHLFGYGYTF.

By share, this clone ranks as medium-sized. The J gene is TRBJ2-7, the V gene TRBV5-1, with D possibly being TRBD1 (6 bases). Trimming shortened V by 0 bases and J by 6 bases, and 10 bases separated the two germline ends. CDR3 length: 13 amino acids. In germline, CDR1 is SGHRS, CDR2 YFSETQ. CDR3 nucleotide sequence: TGCGCCAGCAGCTTGGGGACAGTAAGCGAGCAGTACTTC. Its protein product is CASSLGTVSEQYF.

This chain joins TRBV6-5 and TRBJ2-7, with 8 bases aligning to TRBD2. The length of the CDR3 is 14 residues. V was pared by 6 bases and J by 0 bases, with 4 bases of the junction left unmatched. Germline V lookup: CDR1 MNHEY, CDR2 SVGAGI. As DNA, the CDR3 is TGTGCCAGCAGAAAAGCGGGAGACTCCTACGAGCAGTACTTC. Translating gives CASRKAGDSYEQYF.

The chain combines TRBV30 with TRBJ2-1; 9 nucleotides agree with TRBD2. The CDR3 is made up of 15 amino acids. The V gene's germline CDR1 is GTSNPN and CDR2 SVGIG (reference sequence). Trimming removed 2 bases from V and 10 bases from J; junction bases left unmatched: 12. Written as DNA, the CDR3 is TGTGCCTGGAGTCACAGGGTAGCGGGAGCCCGCGAGCAGTTCTTC. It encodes CAWSHRVAGAREQFF.

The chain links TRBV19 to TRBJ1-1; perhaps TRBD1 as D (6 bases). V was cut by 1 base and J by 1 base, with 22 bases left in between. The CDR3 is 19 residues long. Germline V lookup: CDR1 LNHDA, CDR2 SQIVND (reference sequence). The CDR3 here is CASSIARYRVRVKNTEAFF. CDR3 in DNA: TGTGCCAGTAGTATAGCCCGGTACAGGGTGAGAGTTAAGAACACTGAAGCTTTCTTT.

The CDR3 here is CASSQDAGGGEADTQYF. In DNA form, the CDR3 reads TGCGCCAGCAGCCAAGACGCGGGAGGGGGCGAGGCAGATACGCAGTATTTT. This chain joins TRBV4-3 and TRBJ2-3, with 9 nucleotides matching TRBD2. The CDR3 spans 17 residues. Germline V gives CDR1 LGHNA, CDR2 YSLEER. Trimming cost V 0 bases and J 4 bases; bases outside gene matches: 8.

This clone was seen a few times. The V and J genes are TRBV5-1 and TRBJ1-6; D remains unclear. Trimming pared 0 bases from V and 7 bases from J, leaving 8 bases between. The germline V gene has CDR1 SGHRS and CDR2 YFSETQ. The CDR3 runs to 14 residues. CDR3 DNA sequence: TGCGCCAGCAGCTTGGAGGTCTCCAATTCACCCCTCCACTTT. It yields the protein CASSLEVSNSPLHF.

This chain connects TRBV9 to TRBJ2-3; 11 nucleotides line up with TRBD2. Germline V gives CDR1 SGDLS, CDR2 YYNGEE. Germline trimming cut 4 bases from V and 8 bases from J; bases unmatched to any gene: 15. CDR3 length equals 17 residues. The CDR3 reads CASSRLVGSGGAGTQYF. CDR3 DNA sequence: TGTGCCAGCAGCCGCCTGGTTGGTAGCGGGGGGGCCGGTACGCAGTATTTT.

The CDR3 sequence is CASSAGRGTDTQYF. The CDR3 coding sequence is TGTGCCAGTAGTGCCGGGAGAGGCACAGATACGCAGTATTTT. The chain employs TRBV19 and TRBJ2-3; tentatively, D is TRBD2 (6 bases). Germline loops: CDR1 LNHDA, CDR2 SQIVND (reference sequence). V shed 5 bases and J shed 1 base, with 10 bases lying between them. This CDR3 has 14 amino acids.